Listed below are T cell receptor beta chains from one sample, sequenced in a study of cytomegalovirus exposure and HLA in healthy donors. Sequenced by immunoSEQ multiplex PCR; TCRdb stores in-frame clones only, minus some. Here the sample spans about 150,000 clones, about 80% being singletons. The sequencing input was PBMCs. These receptors were collected from a woman aged 40-49 years in good health and CMV-seronegative. Each CDR3 is given with its conserved first and last residue. The order of the fields is V gene, D gene, J gene, clone size, CDR3 protein, CDR3 DNA. D genes are given only for firm matches. Clone size, where shown, is once, few, many, or a class for clones that have expanded.

>TRBV28|-|TRBJ1-2|-
CASQSGGYATSYGYTF
TGTGCCAGCCAATCGGGTGGGTACGCAACGTCCTATGGCTACACCTTC
>TRBV28|-|TRBJ2-1|-
CASTKVGNFNEQFF
TGTGCCAGCACTAAGGTGGGCAACTTCAATGAGCAGTTCTTC
>TRBV5-1|TRBD2|TRBJ2-1|-
CASSSTLAGSSYNEQFF
TGCGCCAGCAGCTCAACTTTAGCGGGTAGCTCCTACAATGAGCAGTTCTTC
>TRBV9|-|TRBJ2-1|-
CASSLSSPSYNEQFF
TGTGCCAGCAGCCTCTCTAGCCCCTCCTACAATGAGCAGTTCTTC
>TRBV28|TRBD1|TRBJ1-6|-
CASSLYGQGDSPLHF
TGTGCCAGCAGTTTATACGGACAGGGCGATTCACCCCTCCACTTT
>TRBV25-1|TRBD2|TRBJ2-1|-
CASRRGLALDEQFF
TGTGCCAGCAGAAGGGGACTAGCGCTGGATGAGCAGTTCTTC
>TRBV5-1|-|TRBJ2-2|few
CASSLATSFGELFF
TGCGCCAGCAGCTTGGCAACATCATTCGGGGAGCTGTTTTTT
>TRBV28|TRBD1|TRBJ1-5|-
CASSFNRGPANQPQHF
TGTGCCAGCAGTTTCAACAGGGGCCCCGCTAATCAGCCCCAGCATTTT
>TRBV5-6|-|TRBJ2-7|few
CASSLDIYEQYF
TGTGCCAGCAGCTTGGACATCTACGAGCAGTACTTC
>TRBV4-1|-|TRBJ1-2|-
CASSQDPRQTNNYGYTF
TGCGCCAGCAGCCAAGATCCCAGACAGACAAATAACTATGGCTACACCTTC
>TRBV2|-|TRBJ1-4|-
CASSDEKLFF
TGTGCCAGCAGTGACGAGAAACTGTTTTTT
>TRBV28|-|TRBJ2-2|few
CASSLPLSGRELFF
TGTGCCAGCAGTTTACCTTTGTCAGGAAGGGAGCTGTTTTTT
>TRBV5-1|-|TRBJ2-3|-
CASSALQGRTDTQYF
TGCGCCAGCAGCGCCTTACAGGGGAGGACAGATACGCAGTATTTT
>TRBV19|-|TRBJ2-7|few
CASSEPTGWDEQYF
TGTGCCAGTAGTGAGCCGACAGGCTGGGACGAGCAGTACTTC
>TRBV5-8|-|TRBJ1-5|-
CASSSYSSYSNQPQHF
TGTGCCAGCAGCTCTTACTCCTCTTATAGCAATCAGCCCCAGCATTTT
>TRBV4-1|-|TRBJ1-2|-
CASSQDERVHYGYTF
TGCGCCAGCAGCCAAGATGAGAGGGTACACTATGGCTACACCTTC
>TRBV2|TRBD2|TRBJ2-1|-
CASSGPSLGNEQFF
TGTGCCAGTAGCGGGCCCAGCTTGGGGAATGAGCAGTTCTTC
>TRBV5-4|-|TRBJ1-2|-
CASSLEPGYGYTF
TGTGCCAGCAGCTTGGAGCCGGGCTATGGCTACACCTTC
>TRBV7-9|TRBD1|TRBJ2-7|-
CASSFTGQGYEQYF
TGTGCCAGCAGCTTCACGGGACAGGGATACGAGCAGTACTTC
>TRBV6-5|-|TRBJ1-5|once
CARRQSNQPQHF
TGTGCCAGAAGACAGAGCAATCAGCCCCAGCATTTT
>TRBV2|TRBD1|TRBJ1-2|-
CASTAGGLDENGYTF
TGTGCCAGCACCGCAGGGGGCTTAGATGAGAATGGCTACACCTTC
>TRBV11-3|TRBD1|TRBJ2-1|few
CASSGRGTETTYNEQFF
TGTGCCAGCAGCGGCCGTGGGACAGAAACTACCTACAATGAGCAGTTCTTC
>TRBV10-3|TRBD2|TRBJ2-5|-
CAISVGSGLAGEKERETQYF
TGTGCCATCAGTGTGGGATCGGGGCTAGCGGGAGAGAAGGAGAGGGAGACCCAGTACTTC
>TRBV13|-|TRBJ2-7|-
CASSFALSASYEQYF
TGTGCCAGCAGCTTTGCACTTAGCGCATCCTACGAGCAGTACTTC
>TRBV28|TRBD1|TRBJ2-7|-
CASSLRQGISYEQYF
TGTGCCAGCAGTTTGAGACAGGGGATATCCTACGAGCAGTACTTC
>TRBV19|TRBD1|TRBJ1-2|-
CASSMARGQTNYGYTF
TGTGCCAGTAGTATGGCCAGGGGGCAAACTAACTATGGCTACACCTTC
>TRBV13|TRBD1|TRBJ1-3|-
CASSLTGGSGNTIYF
TGTGCCAGCAGCTTGACAGGGGGCTCTGGAAACACCATATATTTT
>TRBV6-4|-|TRBJ1-1|few
CASSSQRGTEAFF
TGTGCCAGCAGTTCCCAGCGGGGAACTGAAGCTTTCTTT
>TRBV6-1|TRBD1|TRBJ1-5|-
CASRTGQVGYQPQHF
TGTGCCAGCAGGACCGGACAGGTGGGTTATCAGCCCCAGCATTTT
>TRBV19|TRBD1|TRBJ1-1|-
CASSPDRGRMNTEAFF
TGTGCCAGTAGTCCCGACAGGGGGCGGATGAACACTGAAGCTTTCTTT
>TRBV7-7|TRBD2|TRBJ2-7|-
CASSPRAGTSSYEQYF
TGTGCTAGCAGCCCGCGGGCGGGGACTAGCTCCTACGAGCAGTACTTC
>TRBV2|-|TRBJ1-5|few
CASSYLYSNQPQHF
TGTGCCAGCAGTTACTTATATAGCAATCAGCCCCAGCATTTT
>TRBV6-1|-|TRBJ1-5|-
CASSGGSDFTLDSNQPQHF
TGTGCCAGCAGTGGAGGATCAGACTTCACCCTTGATAGCAATCAGCCCCAGCATTTT
>TRBV7-7|TRBD1|TRBJ2-3|-
CASSLAKGATDTQYF
TGTGCTAGCAGCTTAGCCAAGGGGGCAACAGATACGCAGTATTTT
>TRBV7-6|-|TRBJ1-4|-
CASSLAPVEKLFF
TGTGCCAGCAGCTTAGCGCCGGTGGAAAAACTGTTTTTT